Here is one T cell receptor (beta chain) with its context. A sample-barcoded 5' primer and a J-beta primer mix were used in a second PCR of roughly 6 to 11 cycles. In TCRdb, the 5' RACE reads were re-called with MiXCR into one record per CDR3 protein. Of around 690,000 distinct CDR3 sequences detected, roughly 58% appear once; the ten largest clones hold over 30%. This sample was included in a study of blood T cells in healthy people across ages. Study background: With template switching, about one barcoded beta molecule was captured per two T cells.

Per germline, CDR1 ENHRY and CDR2 SYGVKD. CDR3 length: 15 amino acids. V was cut by 2 bases and J by 0 bases, with 5 bases left in between. V usage is TRBV10-3 and J usage is TRBJ2-6; D unclear. This clonotype was obtained from a man aged 60 to 75 in good health. Sequencing was performed on blood. CDR3 sequence reads: CAISEGNSGANVLTF. The CDR3, as DNA: TGTGCCATCAGTGAGGGCAACTCTGGGGCCAACGTCCTGACTTTC.